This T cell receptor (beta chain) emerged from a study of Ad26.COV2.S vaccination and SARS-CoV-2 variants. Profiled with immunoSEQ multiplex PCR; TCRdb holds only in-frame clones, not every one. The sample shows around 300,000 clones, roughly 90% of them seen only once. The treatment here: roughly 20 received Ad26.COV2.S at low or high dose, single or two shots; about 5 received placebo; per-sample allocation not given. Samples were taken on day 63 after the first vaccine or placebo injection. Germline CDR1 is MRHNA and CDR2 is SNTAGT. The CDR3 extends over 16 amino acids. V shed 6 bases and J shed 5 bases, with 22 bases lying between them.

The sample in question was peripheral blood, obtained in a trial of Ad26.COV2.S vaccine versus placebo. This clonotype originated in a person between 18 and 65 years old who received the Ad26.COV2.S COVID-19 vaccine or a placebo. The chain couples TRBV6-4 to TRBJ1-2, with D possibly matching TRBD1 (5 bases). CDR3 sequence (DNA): TGTGCCAGCAGGCCCTCGCCCTCAGGGACGGAATATGGCTACACCTTC. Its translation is CASRPSPSGTEYGYTF.